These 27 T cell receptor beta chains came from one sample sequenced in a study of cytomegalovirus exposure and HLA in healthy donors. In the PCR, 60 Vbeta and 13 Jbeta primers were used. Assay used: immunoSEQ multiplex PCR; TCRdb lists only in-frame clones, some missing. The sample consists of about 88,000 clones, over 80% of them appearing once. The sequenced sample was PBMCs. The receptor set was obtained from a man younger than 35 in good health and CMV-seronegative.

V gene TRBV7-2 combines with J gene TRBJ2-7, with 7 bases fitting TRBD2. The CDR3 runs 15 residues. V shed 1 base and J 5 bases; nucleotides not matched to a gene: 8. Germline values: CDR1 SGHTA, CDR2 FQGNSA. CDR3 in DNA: TGTGCCAGCAGCTTAGGCGGGGGAGGTGTGGACGAGCAGTACTTC. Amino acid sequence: CASSLGGGGVDEQYF.

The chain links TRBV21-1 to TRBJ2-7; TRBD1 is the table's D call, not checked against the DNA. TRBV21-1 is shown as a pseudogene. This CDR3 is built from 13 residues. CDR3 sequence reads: CASPGTGAYEQYF. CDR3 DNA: TGTGCCAGCCCCGGGACAGGGGCCTACGAGCAGTACTTC.

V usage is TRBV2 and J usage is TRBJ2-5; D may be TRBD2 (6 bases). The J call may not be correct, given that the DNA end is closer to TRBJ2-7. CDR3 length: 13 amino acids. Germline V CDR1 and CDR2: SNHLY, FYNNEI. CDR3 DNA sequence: TGTGCCAGCAGTTTTTTAGCGGTCTACGAGCAGTACTTC. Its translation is CASSFLAVYEQYF.

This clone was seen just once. The CDR3 loop is CASIYKEGTGTQYF. The CDR3, as DNA: TGTGCCAGCATCTATAAGGAGGGTACGGGCACGCAGTATTTT. The chain is built from TRBV28 and TRBJ2-3, with TRBD2 as a possible D gene (6 bases). Trimming left V 7 bases short and J 9 bases short, with 20 bases between. CDR1 MDHEN and CDR2 SYDVKM come from the germline V gene. This CDR3 is 14 amino acids long.

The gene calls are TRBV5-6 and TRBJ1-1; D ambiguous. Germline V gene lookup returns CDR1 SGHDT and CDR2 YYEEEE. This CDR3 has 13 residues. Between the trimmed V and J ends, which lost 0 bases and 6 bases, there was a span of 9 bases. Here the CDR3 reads CASSLGQRAEAFF. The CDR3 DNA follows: TGTGCCAGCAGCTTGGGCCAGCGAGCTGAAGCTTTCTTT.

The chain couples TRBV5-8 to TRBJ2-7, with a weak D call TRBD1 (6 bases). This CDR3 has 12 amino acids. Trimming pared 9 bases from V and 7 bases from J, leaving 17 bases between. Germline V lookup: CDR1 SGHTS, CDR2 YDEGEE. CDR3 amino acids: CATSTGLGEQYF. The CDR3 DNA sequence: TGTGCCACATCAACAGGGTTGGGGGAGCAGTACTTC.

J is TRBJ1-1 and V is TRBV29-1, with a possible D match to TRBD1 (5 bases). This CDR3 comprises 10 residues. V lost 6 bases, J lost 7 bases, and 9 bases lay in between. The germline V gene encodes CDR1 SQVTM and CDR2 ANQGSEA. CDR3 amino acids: CSVPGGEAFF. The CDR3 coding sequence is TGCAGCGTCCCCGGGGGTGAAGCTTTCTTT.

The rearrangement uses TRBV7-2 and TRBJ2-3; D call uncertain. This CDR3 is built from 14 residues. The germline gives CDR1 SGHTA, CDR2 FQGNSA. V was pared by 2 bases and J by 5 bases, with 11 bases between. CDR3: CASSLPADRDTQYF. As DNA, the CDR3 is TGTGCCAGCAGCTTACCGGCGGATCGAGATACGCAGTATTTT.

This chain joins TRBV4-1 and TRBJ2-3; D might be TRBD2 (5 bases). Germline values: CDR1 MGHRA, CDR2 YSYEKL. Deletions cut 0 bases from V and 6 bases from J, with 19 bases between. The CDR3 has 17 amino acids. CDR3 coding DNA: TGCGCCAGCAGCCAAGACCCTGGAGGCGATAGAGGGGATACGCAGTATTTT. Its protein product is CASSQDPGGDRGDTQYF.

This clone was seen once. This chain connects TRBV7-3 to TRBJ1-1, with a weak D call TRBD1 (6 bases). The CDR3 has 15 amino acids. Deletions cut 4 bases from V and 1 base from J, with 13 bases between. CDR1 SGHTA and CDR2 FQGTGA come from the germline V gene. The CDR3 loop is CASSSAGTPNTEAFF. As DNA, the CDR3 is TGTGCCAGCAGCTCCGCCGGGACACCGAACACTGAAGCTTTCTTT.

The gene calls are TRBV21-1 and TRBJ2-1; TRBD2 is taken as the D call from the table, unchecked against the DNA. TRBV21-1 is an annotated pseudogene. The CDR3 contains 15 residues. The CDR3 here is CASSRRRPSGNEQFF. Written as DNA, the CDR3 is TGTGCCAGCAGCAGACGACGACCTAGCGGCAATGAGCAGTTCTTC.

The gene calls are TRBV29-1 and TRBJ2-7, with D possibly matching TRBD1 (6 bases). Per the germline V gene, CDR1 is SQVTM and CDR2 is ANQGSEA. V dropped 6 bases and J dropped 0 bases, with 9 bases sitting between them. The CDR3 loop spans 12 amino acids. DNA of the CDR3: TGCAGCGTCAGGGGATCCTCCTACGAGCAGTACTTC. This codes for CSVRGSSYEQYF.

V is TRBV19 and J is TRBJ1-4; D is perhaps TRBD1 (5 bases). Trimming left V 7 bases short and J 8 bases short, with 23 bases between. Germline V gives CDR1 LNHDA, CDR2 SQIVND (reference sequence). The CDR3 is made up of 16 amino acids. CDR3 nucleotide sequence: TGTGCCAGTACCGCGGGGGGGACGGCGGAGGACGAAAAACTGTTTTTT. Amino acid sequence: CASTAGGTAEDEKLFF.

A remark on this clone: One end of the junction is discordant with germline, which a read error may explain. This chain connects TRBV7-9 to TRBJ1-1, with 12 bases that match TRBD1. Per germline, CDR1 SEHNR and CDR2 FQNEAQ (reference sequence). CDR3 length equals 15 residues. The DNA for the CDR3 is TGTTCCAGCAGCCTATGGGACAGGGGGCTTTCTGAAGCTTTCTTT. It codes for CSSSLWDRGLSEAFF.

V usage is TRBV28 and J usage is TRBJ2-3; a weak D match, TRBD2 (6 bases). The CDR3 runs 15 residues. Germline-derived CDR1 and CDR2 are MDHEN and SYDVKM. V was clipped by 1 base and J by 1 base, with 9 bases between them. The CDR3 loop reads CASSLSGVGTDTQYF. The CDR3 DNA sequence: TGTGCCAGCAGTTTATCGGGGGTGGGCACAGATACGCAGTATTTT.

CDR3 amino acids: CASSQEVGRSYGYTF. Written as DNA, the CDR3 is TGTGCCAGCAGCCAAGAGGTAGGCAGGTCCTATGGCTACACCTTC. This chain links TRBV4-2 with TRBJ1-2, with D hard to call. The CDR3 runs 15 residues. V was trimmed by 0 bases and J by 4 bases, leaving 12 bases between them. Per germline, CDR1 LGHNA and CDR2 YNFKEQ.

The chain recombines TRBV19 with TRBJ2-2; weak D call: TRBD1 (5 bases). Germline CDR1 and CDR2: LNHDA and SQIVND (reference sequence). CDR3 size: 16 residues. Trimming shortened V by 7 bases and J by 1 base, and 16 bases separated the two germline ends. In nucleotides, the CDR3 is TGTGCCAGTAAGCCCTCCAGGGCGGAGAACACCGGGGAGCTGTTTTTT. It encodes CASKPSRAENTGELFF. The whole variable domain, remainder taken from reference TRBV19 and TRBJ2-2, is DGGITQSPKYLFRKEGQNVTLSCEQNLNHDAMYWYRQDPGQGLRLIYYSQIVNDFQKGDIAEGYSVSREKKESFPLTVTSAQKNPTAFYLCASKPSRAENTGELFFGEGSRLTVL.

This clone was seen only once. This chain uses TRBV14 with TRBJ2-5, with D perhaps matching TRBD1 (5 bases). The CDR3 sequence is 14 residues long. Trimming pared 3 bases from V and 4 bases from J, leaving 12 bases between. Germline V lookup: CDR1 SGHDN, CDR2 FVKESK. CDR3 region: CASSHFRGLETQYF. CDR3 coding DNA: TGTGCCAGCAGCCATTTTAGGGGATTAGAGACCCAGTACTTC.

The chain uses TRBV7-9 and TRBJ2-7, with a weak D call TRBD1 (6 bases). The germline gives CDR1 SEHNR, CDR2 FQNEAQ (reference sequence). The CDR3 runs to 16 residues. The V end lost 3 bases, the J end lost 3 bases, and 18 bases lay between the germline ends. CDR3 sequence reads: CASSLARVRGDYEQYF. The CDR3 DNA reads TGTGCCAGCAGCTTGGCTAGGGTCAGGGGAGACTACGAGCAGTACTTC.

The DNA of the CDR3 is TGTGCCAGCAGTGCTGAGACCCAGTACTTC. Its translation: CASSAETQYF. J is TRBJ2-5 and V is TRBV6-4; D is ambiguous. Trimming stripped 4 bases from V and 5 bases from J, with 2 bases between. Germline V gene sequence: CDR1 MRHNA, CDR2 SNTAGT. This CDR3 has 10 residues.

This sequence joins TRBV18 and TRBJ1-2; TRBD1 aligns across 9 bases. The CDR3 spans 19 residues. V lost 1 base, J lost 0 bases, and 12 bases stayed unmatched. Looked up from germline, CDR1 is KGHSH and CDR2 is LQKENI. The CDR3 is CASSPLGTGSSGTNYGYTF. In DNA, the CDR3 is TGTGCCAGCTCACCACTGGGGACAGGGTCGTCTGGGACTAACTATGGCTACACCTTC.

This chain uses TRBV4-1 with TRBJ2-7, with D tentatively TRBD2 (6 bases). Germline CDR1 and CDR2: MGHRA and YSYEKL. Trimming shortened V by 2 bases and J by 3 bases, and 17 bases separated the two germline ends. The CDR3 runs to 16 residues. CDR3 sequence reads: CASSQRLGDFGYEQYF. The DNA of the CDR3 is TGCGCCAGCAGCCAACGTTTGGGGGACTTTGGCTACGAGCAGTACTTC.

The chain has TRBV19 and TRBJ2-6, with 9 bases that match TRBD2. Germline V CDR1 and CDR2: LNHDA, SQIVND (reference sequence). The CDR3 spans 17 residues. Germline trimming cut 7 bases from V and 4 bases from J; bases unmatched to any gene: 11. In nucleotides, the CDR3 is TGTGCCAGTACATGGAGCGGGAGGTCGGCCGGGGCCAACGTCCTGACTTTC. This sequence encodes CASTWSGRSAGANVLTF.

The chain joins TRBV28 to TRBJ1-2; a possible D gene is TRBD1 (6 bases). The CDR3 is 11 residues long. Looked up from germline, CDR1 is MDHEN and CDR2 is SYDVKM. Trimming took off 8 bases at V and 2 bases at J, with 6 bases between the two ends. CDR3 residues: CASGQNYGYTF. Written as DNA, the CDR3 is TGTGCCAGCGGACAGAACTATGGCTACACCTTC.

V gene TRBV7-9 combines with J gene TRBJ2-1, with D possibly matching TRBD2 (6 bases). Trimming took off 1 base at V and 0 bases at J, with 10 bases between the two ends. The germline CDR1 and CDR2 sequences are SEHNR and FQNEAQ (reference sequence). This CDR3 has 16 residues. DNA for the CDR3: TGTGCCAGCAGCTTAGGTCTCGGGAGCTCCTACAATGAGCAGTTCTTC. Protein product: CASSLGLGSSYNEQFF.

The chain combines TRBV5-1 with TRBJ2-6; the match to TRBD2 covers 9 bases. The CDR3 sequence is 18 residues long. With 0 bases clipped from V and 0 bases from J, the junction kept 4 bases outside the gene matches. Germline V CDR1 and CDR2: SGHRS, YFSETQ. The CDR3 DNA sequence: TGCGCCAGCAGCTTGGCTCTAGCGGGGATCTCTGGGGCCAACGTCCTGACTTTC. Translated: CASSLALAGISGANVLTF.

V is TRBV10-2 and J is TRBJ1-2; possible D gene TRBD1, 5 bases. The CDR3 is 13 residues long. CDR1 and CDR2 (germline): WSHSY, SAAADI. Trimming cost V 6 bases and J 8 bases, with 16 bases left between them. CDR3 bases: TGCGCCAGCAGAGGCCAGGGCCTGAGAGGCTACACCTTC. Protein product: CASRGQGLRGYTF.